This T cell receptor (beta chain) appears in the sequencing data of a study of blood T cell repertoires in COVID-19. The CDR3 consists of 16 residues. Trimming took off 0 bases at V and 7 bases at J, with 13 bases between the two ends. From germline, CDR1 is MNHEY and CDR2 SMNVEV (reference sequence). This clone was detected ten times or more. In the authors' methods: Reference gene primer amplification yielded estimated nucleated cell counts. Only in-frame clones appear in the TCRdb table, and some are missing; sequencing was by immunoSEQ multiplex PCR. V and J calls and clone size are those listed in that table; D and trimming were worked out from the DNA. The data contain 200,000 to 300,000 clones, about 83% of them singletons.

Sequencing input: peripheral blood. This sequence originates from a human donor in a cohort sampled during active COVID-19. The chain uses TRBV27 and TRBJ1-6; D gene ambiguous. This chain's CDR3 is CASSLSSNRRNSPLHF. For the CDR3, the DNA is TGTGCCAGCAGTTTATCCTCGAACAGAAGGAATTCACCCCTCCACTTT.